The source of this TCR beta chain is a study of cytomegalovirus exposure and HLA in healthy donors. Overall study results and limits: While the bulk of TCR sequences proved rare, some public TCRs turned up in many donors.

Data came from immunoSEQ multiplex PCR; TCRdb stores just in-frame clones and leaves some out. Altogether some 76,000 clones are present, over 90% being singletons, with the ten largest covering 1%. The germline V and J ends were trimmed by 8 bases and 6 bases, with 22 bases remaining between them. The V gene's germline CDR1 is SGHDN and CDR2 FVKESK. The CDR3 sequence is 15 residues long. It was the approximately 130-subject validation cohort, separate from the roughly 700-subject first cohort, to which the donors belonged. Concerning this clone itself: The target antigen is unknown.

The sample consisted of PBMCs. The rearrangement joins TRBV14 to TRBJ1-1; D is uncertain. This receptor was taken from a woman aged 18 to 35 in good health and CMV-seronegative. CDR3 sequence: CASSRRPGRWAEAFF. CDR3 bases: TGTGCCAGCTCCCGACGACCAGGTCGGTGGGCTGAAGCTTTCTTT.